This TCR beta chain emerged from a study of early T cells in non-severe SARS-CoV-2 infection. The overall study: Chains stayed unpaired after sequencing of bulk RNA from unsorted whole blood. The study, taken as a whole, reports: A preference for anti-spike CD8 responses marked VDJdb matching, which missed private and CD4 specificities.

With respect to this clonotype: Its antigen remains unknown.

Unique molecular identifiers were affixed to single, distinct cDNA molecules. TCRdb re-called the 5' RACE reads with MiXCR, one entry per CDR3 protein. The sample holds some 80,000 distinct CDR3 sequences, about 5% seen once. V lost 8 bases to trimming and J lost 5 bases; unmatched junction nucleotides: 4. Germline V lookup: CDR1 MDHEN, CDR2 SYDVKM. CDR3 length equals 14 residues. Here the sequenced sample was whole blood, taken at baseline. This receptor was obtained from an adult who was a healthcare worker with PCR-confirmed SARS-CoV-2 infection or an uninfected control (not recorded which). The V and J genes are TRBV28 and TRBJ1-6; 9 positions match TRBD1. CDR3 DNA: TGTGCCAGCCGACGACAGGGGGATAATTCACCCCTCCACTTT. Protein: CASRRQGDNSPLHF.